This TCR beta chain was captured in a study of blood T cell repertoires in COVID-19. Study-level information: Spain, Italy and the United States supplied samples that represented acute and convalescent COVID-19.

Between the trimmed V and J ends, which lost 8 bases and 4 bases, there was a span of 14 bases. CDR1 and CDR2 (germline): LNHNV, YYDKDF (reference sequence). This CDR3 contains 13 residues. Sequencing used immunoSEQ multiplex PCR; TCRdb keeps in-frame clones, though not all of them. Here the sample spans more than 300,000 clones, nearly 90% being singletons. This chain connects TRBV15 to TRBJ1-1; TRBD1 might be the D (5 bases). The sequence was obtained from a woman aged 25-40 years with COVID-19, enrolled during active disease. Sample: peripheral blood. The CDR3 DNA follows: TGTGCCACCGGCGCGGGGCGGGCCACTGAAGCTTTCTTT. Protein product: CATGAGRATEAFF.